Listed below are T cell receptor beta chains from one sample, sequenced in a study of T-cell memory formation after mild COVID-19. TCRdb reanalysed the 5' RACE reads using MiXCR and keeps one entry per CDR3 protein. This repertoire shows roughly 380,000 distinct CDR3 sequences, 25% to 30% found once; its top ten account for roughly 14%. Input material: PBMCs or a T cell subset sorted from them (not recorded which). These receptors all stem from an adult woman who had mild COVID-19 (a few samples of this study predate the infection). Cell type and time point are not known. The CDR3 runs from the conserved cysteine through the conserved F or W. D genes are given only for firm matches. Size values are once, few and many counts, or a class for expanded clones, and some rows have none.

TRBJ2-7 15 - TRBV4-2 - TGTGCCAGCAGCCCACGGGACTCTAGCTCCTACGAGCAGTACTTC CASSPRDSSSYEQYF
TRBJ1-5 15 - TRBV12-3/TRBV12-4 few TGTGCCAGCAGTCCGGGGGGAGGTGTGGGTCAGCCCCAGCATTTT CASSPGGGVGQPQHF
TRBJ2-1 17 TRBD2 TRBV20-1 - TGCAGTGCTAGAGATGGTCTCGGGACTAGCGAGTACAATGAGCAGTTCTTC CSARDGLGTSEYNEQFF
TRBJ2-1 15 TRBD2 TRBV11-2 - TGTGCCAGCAGCCCGGGACTAGCGGGGACCGATGAGCAGTTCTTC CASSPGLAGTDEQFF
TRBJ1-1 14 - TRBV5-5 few TGTGCCAGCAGATTTGACATGGGAAACACTGAAGCTTTCTTT CASRFDMGNTEAFF
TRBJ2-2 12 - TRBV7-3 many TGTGCCAGCAGTCCCGGAATGGGGGAGCTGTTTTTT CASSPGMGELFF
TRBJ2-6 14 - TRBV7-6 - TGTGCCAGCAGGCCTGAGTCTGGGGCCAACGTCCTGACTTTC CASRPESGANVLTF
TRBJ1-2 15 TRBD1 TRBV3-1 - TGTGCCAGCAGCCAACAGGACAGGTTACTCTATGGCTACACCTTC CASSQQDRLLYGYTF
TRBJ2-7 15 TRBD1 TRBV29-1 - TGCAGCGTTGACCTGAGGACAGGAGAATCCTACGAGCAGTACTTC CSVDLRTGESYEQYF
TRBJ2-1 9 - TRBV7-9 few TGTGCCAGCAGCCCGAAGTGGTTCTTC CASSPKWFF
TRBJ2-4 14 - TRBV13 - TGTGCCAGCAGCTCCGGACTCTCCCGTAACATTAAGTACTTC CASSSGLSRNIKYF
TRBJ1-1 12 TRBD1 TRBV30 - TGTGCCTGGAGAGGACAGGAAAGTGAAGCTTTCTTT CAWRGQESEAFF
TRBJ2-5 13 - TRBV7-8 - TGTGCCAGCAGGCGGGACAACCAAGAGACCCAGTACTTC CASRRDNQETQYF
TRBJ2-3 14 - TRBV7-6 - TGTGCCAGCAGCTTATCTCGGGCATCAGATACGCAGTATTTT CASSLSRASDTQYF
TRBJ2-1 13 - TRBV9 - TGTGCCAGCAGCTACAGGGTGTCGAATGAGCAGTTCTTC CASSYRVSNEQFF
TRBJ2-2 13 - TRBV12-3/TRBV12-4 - TGTGCCAGCAGTCCGACCCGGGCCGGGGAGCTGTTTTTT CASSPTRAGELFF
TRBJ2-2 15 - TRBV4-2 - TGTGCCAGCAGCCAAGAGCTTAGGGACACCGGGGAGCTGTTTTTT CASSQELRDTGELFF
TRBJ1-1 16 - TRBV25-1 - TGTGCCAGCAGTGAAGGGGGACCGGGACCCCTCTTGAAAGCTTTCTTT CASSEGGPGPLLKAFF
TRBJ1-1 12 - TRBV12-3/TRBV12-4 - TGTGCCAGCAGCCCCAGGCGGATAGAAGCTTTCTTT CASSPRRIEAFF